Listed below are T cell receptor beta chains from one sample, sequenced in a study of CD8+ T cells in alopecia areata. Clones were read by immunoSEQ multiplex PCR, and TCRdb kept only the in-frame ones, dropping some. Here the sample spans 140,000 to 150,000 clones, around 50% being singletons. This specimen was CD8+ T cells sorted from blood, taken at week 4, from a patient treated with tofacitinib. The receptors originated from a human donor with alopecia areata. Both conserved end residues are part of each CDR3. The D gene is left open where the match is weak. Size values are once, few and many counts, or a class for expanded clones, and some rows have none.

d_gene	abundance	v_gene	j_gene	CDR3nt	CDR3aa
TRBD2	NA	TRBV5-1	TRBJ2-2	TGCGCCAGCAGCTTGGCGGCCACTAGCGGGGGAAACACCGGGGAGCTGTTTTTT	CASSLAATSGGNTGELFF
NA	NA	TRBV9	TRBJ2-1	TGTGCCAGCAGCCCTTATGCCGTTTTAAGGAATGAGCAGTTCTTC	CASSPYAVLRNEQFF
TRBD1	few	TRBV27	TRBJ2-1	TGTGCCAGCAGTTCTCGACAGGGACGGTTGTTCTTC	CASSSRQGRLFF
TRBD1	many	TRBV19	TRBJ1-6	TGTGCCAGTAGTATGCAGGACAGGGAGGGATATTCACCCCTCCACTTT	CASSMQDREGYSPLHF
TRBD2	NA	TRBV5-1	TRBJ2-1	TGCGCCAGCAGCTTTAAACTAGCGACCTACAATGAGCAGTTCTTC	CASSFKLATYNEQFF
TRBD2	NA	TRBV4-2	TRBJ2-7	TGTGCCAGCAGCCAGGGACTAGAGTACGAGCAGTACTTC	CASSQGLEYEQYF
NA	once	TRBV5-1	TRBJ1-1	TGCGCCAGCAGCACCCAACTATCCGGGATGAACACTGAAGCTTTCTTT	CASSTQLSGMNTEAFF
TRBD2	few	TRBV9	TRBJ2-1	TGTGCCAGCGATAACGGGGGGGCCCCCTACAATGAGCAGTTCTTC	CASDNGGAPYNEQFF
NA	NA	TRBV20-1	TRBJ2-5	TGCAGTGCTGTAAGGGGGACCCAGTACTTC	CSAVRGTQYF
TRBD2	NA	TRBV27	TRBJ2-3	TGTGCCAGCACCCACTTAGCGGGGGCAACAGATACGCAGTATTTT	CASTHLAGATDTQYF
TRBD2	NA	TRBV5-6	TRBJ2-1	TGTGCCAGCAGCCCTACCACTAGCGTCGGCAGGCAGTTCTTC	CASSPTTSVGRQFF
NA	few	TRBV5-1	TRBJ2-5	TGCGCCAGCAATTTGGAGGAGGTGACCCACCAAGAGACCCAGTACTTC	CASNLEEVTHQETQYF
NA	NA	TRBV4-1	TRBJ1-1	TGCGCCAGCAGACAAAGGGACATGAACACTGAAGCTTTCTTT	CASRQRDMNTEAFF
NA	NA	TRBV6-5	TRBJ1-1	TGTGCCTCGAACGACGGGGGTACTGAAGCTTTCTTT	CASNDGGTEAFF
NA	NA	TRBV9	TRBJ1-1	TGTGCCAGCAGCGTAGCTGACGGAGGAGGGAACACTGAAGCTTTCTTT	CASSVADGGGNTEAFF
NA	NA	TRBV13	TRBJ2-2	TGTGCCAGCAGCGATCGGATGGGTTTCGGGGAGCTGTTTTTT	CASSDRMGFGELFF
TRBD2	NA	TRBV27	TRBJ2-1	TGTGCCAGCAGCCGAATCCTAGCGGGGGGGAGCAATGAGCAGTTCTTC	CASSRILAGGSNEQFF
TRBD1	NA	TRBV5-1	TRBJ2-7	TGCGCCAGCAGCTCACCAATTGGACAGGGAAGCTCCTACGAGCAGTACTTC	CASSSPIGQGSSYEQYF
TRBD2	once	TRBV9	TRBJ2-3	TGTGCCAGCACCCTAGCGGGGGGCCCCACAGATACGCAGTATTTT	CASTLAGGPTDTQYF
NA	NA	TRBV9	TRBJ2-4	TGTGCCAGCAACCCTCGGGGGACCGGAAACATTCAGTACTTC	CASNPRGTGNIQYF
NA	NA	TRBV13	TRBJ1-1	TGTGCCAGCACCCCTCGTCTGGGAGGGACTGAAGCTTTCTTT	CASTPRLGGTEAFF
TRBD2	NA	TRBV9	TRBJ2-7	TGTGCCAGCAGCCCCTTCTCCGGGACTAGCCCATACGAGCAGTACTTC	CASSPFSGTSPYEQYF
NA	NA	TRBV5-6	TRBJ2-7	TGTGCCAGCAGCTGGGGTGACAGTCTTTACGAGCAGTACTTC	CASSWGDSLYEQYF
NA	NA	TRBV11-2	TRBJ2-1	TGTGCCAGCAGCTTAGATCCGACCTACAATGAGCAGTTCTTC	CASSLDPTYNEQFF
TRBD2	NA	TRBV13	TRBJ2-2	TGTGCCAGCAGCACACGACTAGCCCCCGGGGAGCTGTTTTTT	CASSTRLAPGELFF
NA	few	TRBV2	TRBJ2-3	TGTGCCACACTAGTCCAGGGCCACACAGATACGCAGTATTTT	CATLVQGHTDTQYF
NA	NA	TRBV29-1	TRBJ1-1	TGCAGCGCTGAGAAGGGCACTGAAGCTTTCTTT	CSAEKGTEAFF
NA	NA	TRBV9	TRBJ2-5	TGTGCCAGCAGCCCCCGACGGACTGTGGGGGAGACCCAGTACTTC	CASSPRRTVGETQYF